A single sample is the source of the 10 T cell receptor beta chains below, sequenced in a study of control samples from healthy donors and cancer patients. The data were produced by immunoSEQ multiplex PCR, yet TCRdb's version contains in-frame clones alone and is incomplete. The sample includes under 85,000 clones, roughly 82% seen only once; the top ten take 2.9%. Sequenced: PBMCs. Source of these receptors: a woman in her forties or fifties with lung cancer.

This chain links TRBV19 with TRBJ1-1; the D is unclear. Per germline, CDR1 LNHDA and CDR2 SQIVND (reference sequence). The V end lost 3 bases, the J end lost 4 bases, and 6 bases lay between the germline ends. The CDR3 extends over 12 amino acids. For the CDR3, the DNA is TGTGCCAGTAGTATTTACGGCACTGAAGCTTTCTTT. It codes for CASSIYGTEAFF.

The chain joins TRBV28 to TRBJ1-2; TRBD1 matches at 7 bases. The germline V gene has CDR1 MDHEN and CDR2 SYDVKM. This CDR3 has 14 residues. Germline trimming cut 11 bases from V and 2 bases from J; bases unmatched to any gene: 11. The CDR3 here is CASSQGGQNYGYTF. CDR3 DNA sequence: TGTGCCTCTTCTCAGGGGGGACAGAACTATGGCTACACCTTC.

The rearrangement joins TRBV11-2 to TRBJ2-5, with 10 bases aligning to TRBD2. CDR1 and CDR2 from the germline V gene are SGHAT and FQNNGV. With V trimmed by 5 bases and J by 5 bases, 5 bases remained unmatched. The CDR3 totals 14 residues. In nucleotides, the CDR3 is TGTGCCAGCAGCGTAACTAGCGGGGCGGAGACCCAGTACTTC. Protein: CASSVTSGAETQYF.

The chain couples TRBV15 to TRBJ1-1; tentatively, D is TRBD1 (5 bases). Germline CDR1 LNHNV, CDR2 YYDKDF (reference sequence). The CDR3 loop spans 16 amino acids. V gave up 5 bases and J gave up 3 bases, with 19 bases separating them. The CDR3 DNA follows: TGTGCCACCAGCTCCCGGGACTGGGGCCTCTACACTGAAGCTTTCTTT. The encoded protein is CATSSRDWGLYTEAFF. Combining the CDR3 with reference TRBV15 and TRBJ1-1 gives the whole variable domain DAMVIQNPRYQVTQFGKPVTLSCSQTLNHNVMYWYQQKSSQAPKLLFHYYDKDFNNEADTPDNFQSRRPNTSFCFLDIRSPGLGDTAMYLCATSSRDWGLYTEAFFGQGTRLTVV.

The gene calls are TRBV6-6 and TRBJ1-1, with 7 bases identical to TRBD1. In germline, CDR1 is MNHNY, CDR2 SVGAGI (reference sequence). The V segment lost 5 bases and the J segment 6 bases; nucleotides outside the gene matches: 9. This CDR3 is 14 amino acids long. The CDR3 loop reads CASSHVGQTAEAFF. The CDR3 nucleotides read TGTGCCAGCAGTCACGTGGGACAGACCGCTGAAGCTTTCTTT.

This clone was seen just once. The rearrangement uses TRBV5-1 and TRBJ1-4, with 12 bases fitting TRBD1. Germline V lookup: CDR1 SGHRS, CDR2 YFSETQ. Trimming removed 0 bases from V and 8 bases from J; junction bases left unmatched: 8. The CDR3 runs 17 residues. CDR3 sequence (DNA): TGCGCCAGCAGCTTGGAGGGACAGGGGGCGCTTGGGGAAAAACTGTTTTTT. It yields the protein CASSLEGQGALGEKLFF.

The chain combines TRBV19 with TRBJ1-2; possible D gene TRBD1, 6 bases. Trimming took 5 bases from V and 8 from J, leaving 12 bases between them. This CDR3 has 12 residues. In germline, CDR1 is LNHDA, CDR2 SQIVND (reference sequence). Here the CDR3 DNA reads TGTGCCAGTAGTCCGCCGGGGGGCGGCTACACCTTC. This sequence encodes CASSPPGGGYTF. The full variable domain, its missing parts supplied by reference TRBV19 and TRBJ1-2, is DGGITQSPKYLFRKEGQNVTLSCEQNLNHDAMYWYRQDPGQGLRLIYYSQIVNDFQKGDIAEGYSVSREKKESFPLTVTSAQKNPTAFYLCASSPPGGGYTFGSGTRLTVV.

The chain couples TRBV10-3 to TRBJ1-1; D gene ambiguous. CDR1 and CDR2 (germline): ENHRY, SYGVKD. The CDR3 contains 13 residues. V lost 3 bases and J lost 4, with 9 bases in between. This CDR3 reads CAISEKLGTEAFF. In nucleotides, the CDR3 is TGTGCCATCAGTGAAAAGTTGGGCACTGAAGCTTTCTTT.

There are a few counts of this clone. The chain uses TRBV7-9 and TRBJ2-7; 7 bases agree with TRBD1. The CDR3 runs 13 residues. V gave up 10 bases and J gave up 5 bases; unmatched junction bases: 11. From germline, CDR1 is SEHNR and CDR2 FQNEAQ (reference sequence). CDR3 sequence: CATSNRGSDEQYF. CDR3 coding DNA: TGTGCCACCAGTAACAGGGGTAGCGACGAGCAGTACTTC.

The rearrangement joins TRBV19 to TRBJ1-5, with TRBD1 matching 7 bases. With V trimmed by 4 bases and J by 4 bases, 4 bases remained unmatched. Per germline, CDR1 LNHDA and CDR2 SQIVND (reference sequence). This CDR3 region has 14 residues. The CDR3 DNA reads as TGTGCCAGTAGTACGACAGGGTTTAATCAGCCCCAGCATTTT. Encoded protein: CASSTTGFNQPQHF.